Only a few counts were recorded for the clone carrying this T cell receptor (beta chain). Its matching antigen is unknown. The data derive from a study of response to subunit inactivated influenza vaccine. MiXCR, applied by TCRdb to the RT-PCR reads, yields one record per CDR3 protein. This sample has hundreds of thousands of distinct CDR3 sequences; about 15% occur once, and the top ten carry around 10%. Study-wide results and caveats: Each seasonal influenza vaccination recruits few new T cells, the authors suggested.

The sequence came from a man aged 45-65 years who received an inactivated influenza vaccine. Specimen: PBMCs from blood, collected about 13 days after vaccination.

CDR3 DNA sequence: TGTGCCAGCAGTTGGGAGGCGTACACCGGGGAGCTGTTTTTT. Translating it yields CASSWEAYTGELFF. This sequence joins TRBV6-5 and TRBJ2-2, with a possible D match to TRBD2 (6 bases). The germline gives CDR1 MNHEY, CDR2 SVGAGI. CDR3 length: 14 residues. Trimming took 4 bases from V and 3 from J, leaving 9 bases between them.